What follows are 10 T cell receptor beta chains derived from one specimen sequenced in a study of cytomegalovirus exposure and HLA in healthy donors. The PCR had 60 Vbeta and 13 Jbeta primers. Clones were read by immunoSEQ multiplex PCR, and TCRdb kept only the in-frame ones, dropping some. The table lists 150,000 to 200,000 clones, roughly four fifths of them singletons. The sequenced sample consisted of PBMCs. These receptors all stem from a woman aged 40 to 49 in good health and CMV-seronegative.

The V call is TRBV5-4, the J call TRBJ1-1; D is unresolved. This CDR3 contains 12 residues. The V end lost 4 bases, the J end lost 1 base, and 5 bases lay between the germline ends. Per the germline V gene, CDR1 is SGHNT and CDR2 is YYREEE (reference sequence). For the CDR3, the DNA is TGTGCCAGCAGCCCCCAGAACACTGAAGCTTTCTTT. It is translated as CASSPQNTEAFF. Together with reference TRBV5-4 and TRBJ1-1, the CDR3 gives the full variable domain: ETGVTQSPTHLIKTRGQQVTLRCSSQSGHNTVSWYQQALGQGPQFIFQYYREEENGRGNFPPRFSGLQFPNYSSELNVNALELDDSALYLCASSPQNTEAFFGQGTRLTVV.

V is TRBV2 and J is TRBJ1-1, with a possible D match to TRBD1 (6 bases). Germline-derived CDR1 and CDR2 are SNHLY and FYNNEI. This CDR3 region has 15 residues. V lost 4 bases, J lost 2 bases, and 14 bases lay in between. The CDR3 sequence: CASSAQGNTNTEAFF. CDR3 coding DNA: TGTGCCAGCAGTGCCCAGGGGAATACCAACACTGAAGCTTTCTTT.

The gene calls are TRBV7-9 and TRBJ1-2; D possibly corresponds to TRBD1 (5 bases). The length of the CDR3 is 12 residues. The germline V and J ends were trimmed by 2 bases and 6 bases, with 7 bases remaining between them. Germline V gene data show CDR1 as SEHNR and CDR2 as FQNEAQ (reference sequence). In nucleotides, the CDR3 is TGTGCCAGCAGCTTAAGCAGGGATGGCTACACCTTC. It is translated as CASSLSRDGYTF.

The CDR3, as DNA: TGTGCCAGCAGCTATGATTCGCACGGGGGCTACACCTTC. This encodes CASSYDSHGGYTF. The V gene is TRBV5-4, the J gene TRBJ1-2; the D is unclear. This CDR3 is built from 13 residues. Per the germline V gene, CDR1 is SGHNT and CDR2 is YYREEE (reference sequence). Deletions cut 3 bases from V and 8 bases from J, with 14 bases between.

This clone has more than one count but fewer than ten. The chain has TRBV28 and TRBJ2-7; 12 nucleotides match TRBD1. The length of the CDR3 is 13 residues. V gave up 5 bases and J gave up 9 bases; unmatched junction bases: 5. Germline CDR1 is MDHEN and CDR2 is SYDVKM. The CDR3 loop reads CASSPGTGGAQYF. The CDR3 coding sequence is TGTGCCAGCAGTCCCGGGACAGGGGGCGCGCAGTACTTC.

The chain recombines TRBV4-1 with TRBJ2-5, with a possible D match to TRBD2 (6 bases). Between the trimmed V and J ends, which lost 1 base and 1 base, there was a span of 13 bases. CDR1 is MGHRA and CDR2 is YSYEKL in the germline V gene. This CDR3 contains 16 residues. CDR3 DNA: TGCGCCAGCAGCCAAGCGTTCCGGGACTTCCAAGAGACCCAGTACTTC. This gives the protein CASSQAFRDFQETQYF.

This clone was seen more than once but under ten times. This rearrangement joins TRBV7-8 to TRBJ2-2; 10 positions match TRBD1. V lost 5 bases and J lost 6; bases outside the gene matches: 9. The CDR3 totals 16 residues. Germline V gene data show CDR1 as SGHVS and CDR2 as FQNEAQ. The CDR3 sequence: CASSTRTGGRAGELFF. The CDR3 bases are TGTGCCAGCAGCACCCGGACAGGGGGTCGGGCCGGGGAGCTGTTTTTT.

The chain joins TRBV7-9 to TRBJ1-1, with a possible D match to TRBD1 (6 bases). This CDR3 region has 16 residues. The V end was cut by 4 bases, the J end by 0 bases, with 15 bases between. The V gene's germline CDR1 is SEHNR and CDR2 FQNEAQ (reference sequence). The CDR3 sequence is CASSSTGGLLNTEAFF. DNA of the CDR3: TGTGCCAGCAGCTCGACGGGGGGGCTACTGAACACTGAAGCTTTCTTT.

The chain is built from TRBV30 and TRBJ2-5, with 10 bases fitting TRBD2. The CDR3 has 19 amino acids. The germline CDR1 and CDR2 sequences are GTSNPN and SVGIG (reference sequence). The ends lost 2 bases at V and 10 bases at J; junction bases unmatched: 25. DNA of the CDR3: TGTGCCTGGAGTTCCACCCGAGGGACTAGCGCCCATGAATCCGGAAGCCAGTACTTC. This translates into CAWSSTRGTSAHESGSQYF.

The chain uses TRBV19 and TRBJ2-7, with 8 bases lining up with TRBD1. CDR3 size: 14 residues. V gave up 5 bases and J gave up 2 bases; unmatched junction bases: 5. Germline loops: CDR1 LNHDA, CDR2 SQIVND (reference sequence). For the CDR3, the DNA is TGTGCCAGTAGTCCAGGGGACAGGCCCTACGAGCAGTACTTC. Protein sequence: CASSPGDRPYEQYF.